What follows are 7 T cell receptor beta chains derived from one specimen sequenced in a study of post-analysis software for immune sequencing data. Points from the study as a whole: Elevated frequency relative to controls characterized about 5 TRBV segments in patients, TRBV5-6, TRBV5-1 and TRBV20-1 among them.

Tagging with unique molecular identifiers was a feature of the TCR beta cDNA libraries. One entry per CDR3 protein, called by TCRdb with MiXCR from the PCR reads. The sample holds 400,000 to 500,000 distinct CDR3 sequences, less than 40% seen once. No antigen has been identified for these receptors. What was sequenced was blood. These receptors were collected from a girl aged 2-10 years with multiple sclerosis.

V is TRBV29-1 and J is TRBJ1-1, with 10 bases matching TRBD1. V shed 1 base, J shed 5 bases, and the junction held 13 bases outside the gene matches. Germline CDR1 is SQVTM and CDR2 is ANQGSEA. The CDR3 is made up of 17 amino acids. The CDR3 spells CSVEGEWGDRGETEAFF. For the CDR3, the DNA is TGCAGCGTTGAAGGGGAGTGGGGGGACAGGGGTGAAACTGAAGCTTTCTTT.

The rearrangement joins TRBV7-2 to TRBJ1-6; D remains ambiguous. The ends were cut back, 5 bases at V and 10 bases at J, with 12 bases in the middle. CDR1 is SGHTA, CDR2 FQGNSA, per germline. This CDR3 region has 13 residues. The CDR3: CASSPRSGSPLHF. DNA for the CDR3: TGTGCCAGCAGCCCCCGGTCAGGATCACCCCTCCACTTT.

This sequence joins TRBV7-9 and TRBJ1-5; D remains ambiguous. The CDR3 totals 14 residues. Germline loops: CDR1 SEHNR, CDR2 FQNEAQ (reference sequence). V was trimmed by 3 bases and J by 3 bases, leaving 9 bases between them. CDR3 in amino acids: CASSFSWDNQPQHF. DNA of the CDR3: TGTGCCAGCAGCTTCAGCTGGGACAATCAGCCCCAGCATTTT. Full variable domain (rest looked up from reference TRBV7-9 and TRBJ1-5): DTGVSQNPRHKITKRGQNVTFRCDPISEHNRLYWYRQTLGQGPEFLTYFQNEAQLEKSRLLSDRFSAERPKGSFSTLEIQRTEQGDSAMYLCASSFSWDNQPQHFGDGTRLSIL.

This rearrangement joins TRBV24-1 to TRBJ1-2, with a weak D call TRBD1 (6 bases). The V gene's germline CDR1 is KGHDR and CDR2 SFDVKD. This CDR3 spans 12 amino acids. V lost 5 bases to trimming and J lost 3 bases, with 6 bases between them. Written as DNA, the CDR3 is TGTGCCACCAGTGCAGGGGACTATGGCTACACCTTC. This codes for CATSAGDYGYTF.

Concerning this clonotype: At one end, the junction sequence differs from germline, possibly due to a read error. The chain carries TRBV6-1 and TRBJ1-2; 9 nucleotides agree with TRBD1. Germline assignment: CDR1 MNHNS and CDR2 SASEGT. This CDR3 is built from 12 residues. The CDR3: CACRTGDYGYTF. Here the CDR3 DNA reads TGTGCCTGCAGGACAGGGGACTATGGCTACACCTTC.

This clonotype was recorded only once. The chain couples TRBV2 to TRBJ1-2; D is unresolved. The V end was cut by 2 bases, the J end by 6 bases, with 1 base between. In germline, CDR1 is SNHLY, CDR2 FYNNEI. CDR3 length: 10 residues. This CDR3 reads CASSENGYTF. In DNA, the CDR3 is TGTGCCAGCAGTGAAAATGGCTACACCTTC.

The chain links TRBV14 to TRBJ1-1; D unresolved. Between the trimmed V and J ends, which lost 3 bases and 3 bases, there was a span of 8 bases. Germline CDR1 reads SGHDN; CDR2 reads FVKESK. This CDR3 spans 13 amino acids. CDR3 sequence (DNA): TGTGCCAGCAGCCAGGTCACTGACACTGAAGCTTTCTTT. The encoded protein is CASSQVTDTEAFF.